The 10 T cell receptor beta chains in this list originate from one sample, sequenced in a study of T-cell reconstitution after alpha-beta-depleted transplantation in children. Unique molecular identifiers featured in how the TCRbeta library was prepared. TCRdb fed the PCR reads into MiXCR, producing one record per CDR3 protein. The sample has approximately 500,000 distinct CDR3 sequences; approximately 30% are singletons. The sequenced sample was PBMCs, obtained before TCRalphabeta/CD19-depleted stem cell transplant. These receptors all stem from a boy younger than two with Wiskott-Aldrich syndrome, due to receive a stem cell transplant.

The chain joins TRBV11-1 to TRBJ2-1; D gene uncertain. Looked up from germline, CDR1 is SGHAT and CDR2 is FQDESV (reference sequence). The germline V and J ends were trimmed by 3 bases and 0 bases, with 6 bases remaining between them. This CDR3 has 14 amino acids. The CDR3 DNA reads as TGTGCCAGCAGCTTCACGTTCTCCTACAATGAGCAGTTCTTC. Amino acids: CASSFTFSYNEQFF. Supplemented by reference TRBV11-1 and TRBJ2-1, the full variable domain reads EAEVAQSPRYKITEKSQAVAFWCDPISGHATLYWYRQILGQGPELLVQFQDESVVDDSQLPKDRFSAERLKGVDSTLKIQPAELGDSAMYLCASSFTFSYNEQFFGPGTRLTVL.

J is TRBJ1-4 and V is TRBV6-5, with D hard to call. This CDR3 is built from 16 residues. Trimming left V 2 bases short and J 2 bases short, with 12 bases between. Germline loops: CDR1 MNHEY, CDR2 SVGAGI. The CDR3 spells CASSYPGLGTNEKLFF. The CDR3 DNA reads TGTGCCAGCAGTTACCCCGGACTTGGCACTAATGAAAAACTGTTTTTT.

CDR3 coding DNA: TGTGCCAGCTCACTAACCCCGACAGGGACGGCAGATACGCAGTATTTT. Amino acids: CASSLTPTGTADTQYF. The chain recombines TRBV18 with TRBJ2-3, with 7 bases matching TRBD1. The CDR3 consists of 16 residues. V lost 4 bases, J lost 4 bases, and 11 bases stayed unmatched. Germline V CDR1 and CDR2: KGHSH, LQKENI.

This clonotype has only a few counts. The CDR3 is CASSLESSNQPQHF. CDR3 DNA sequence: TGTGCCAGCAGCTTAGAATCAAGCAATCAGCCCCAGCATTTT. The V call is TRBV7-9, the J call TRBJ1-5; D not resolved. Germline V CDR1 and CDR2: SEHNR, FQNEAQ (reference sequence). Trimming stripped 1 base from V and 1 base from J, with 5 bases between. This CDR3 comprises 14 residues.

Only one count was recorded for this clonotype. This rearrangement joins TRBV5-1 to TRBJ2-5; 9 bases agree with TRBD2. Germline values: CDR1 SGHRS, CDR2 YFSETQ. The junction had 6 bases not matched to a gene; V was cut back by 2 bases and J by 4 bases. This CDR3 contains 15 residues. CDR3 DNA: TGCGCCAGCAGCTTCGGACTAGCGTTAACAGAGACCCAGTACTTC. As protein: CASSFGLALTETQYF.

This rearrangement joins TRBV4-1 to TRBJ2-7; D is tentatively TRBD1 or TRBD2 (6 bases each). CDR1 and CDR2 from the germline V gene are MGHRA and YSYEKL. V was trimmed by 1 base and J by 6 bases, leaving 16 bases between them. This CDR3 spans 15 amino acids. The CDR3 DNA follows: TGCGCCAGCAGCCAAGTTGCCAGGGGAGGACTCGAGCAGTACTTC. This gives the protein CASSQVARGGLEQYF.

This sequence joins TRBV27 and TRBJ2-7, with 9 bases that match TRBD2. The V and J ends lost 4 bases and 4 bases, in that order; junction bases with no gene match: 8. Germline assignment: CDR1 MNHEY and CDR2 SMNVEV (reference sequence). The CDR3 sequence is 15 residues long. In DNA, the CDR3 is TGTGCCAGCAGTTCCCTGACTAGCGGACTATACGAGCAGTACTTC. This codes for CASSSLTSGLYEQYF.

This clonotype showed up just a few times. The V gene is TRBV29-1, the J gene TRBJ2-1; D perhaps matches TRBD1 (6 bases). V dropped 7 bases and J dropped 0 bases, with 16 bases sitting between them. The CDR3 contains 15 residues. CDR1 and CDR2 from the germline V gene are SQVTM and ANQGSEA. CDR3 in amino acids: CSAKGGISSYNEQFF. Here the CDR3 DNA reads TGCAGCGCTAAAGGGGGAATAAGCTCCTACAATGAGCAGTTCTTC.

The V call is TRBV7-2, the J call TRBJ2-5; the D call may be TRBD1 or TRBD2 (5 bases each). V lost 5 bases, J lost 7 bases, and 17 bases lay in between. Germline V lookup: CDR1 SGHTA, CDR2 FQGNSA. The CDR3 spans 14 residues. The CDR3 is CASSPVGAEGTQYF. CDR3 sequence (DNA): TGTGCCAGCAGCCCCGTTGGGGCAGAGGGGACCCAGTACTTC. The whole variable domain, filled in from reference TRBV7-2 and TRBJ2-5, reads GAGVSQSPSNKVTEKGKDVELRCDPISGHTALYWYRQSLGQGLEFLIYFQGNSAPDKSGLPSDRFSAERTGGSVSTLTIQRTQQEDSAVYLCASSPVGAEGTQYFGPGTRLLVL.

Notes on this clonotype: A junction boundary mismatches the germline segment, possibly from a read error. This chain joins TRBV2 and TRBJ2-6; D remains ambiguous. CDR3 length: 15 residues. Germline V gene data show CDR1 as SNHLY and CDR2 as FYNNEI. The DNA of the CDR3 is TGTGCCAGCATTGAAGCGTCCTCTGGGGCCAACGTCCTGACTTTC. It specifies CASIEASSGANVLTF. Full variable domain (missing parts from reference TRBV2 and TRBJ2-6): EPEVTQTPSHQVTQMGQEVILRCVPISNHLYFYWYRQILGQKVEFLVSFYNNEISEKSEIFDDQFSVERPDGSNFTLKIRSTKLEDSAMYFCASIEASSGANVLTFGAGSRLTVL.